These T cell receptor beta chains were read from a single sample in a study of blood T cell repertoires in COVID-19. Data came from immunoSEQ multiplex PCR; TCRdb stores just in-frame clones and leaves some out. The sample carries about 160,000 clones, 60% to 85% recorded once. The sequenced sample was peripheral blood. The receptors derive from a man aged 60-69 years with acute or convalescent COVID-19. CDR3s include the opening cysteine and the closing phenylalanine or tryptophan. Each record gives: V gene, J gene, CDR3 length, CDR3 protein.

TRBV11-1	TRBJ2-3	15	CASSPDRVRTDTQYF
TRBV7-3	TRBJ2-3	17	CASSQTGGGRETDTQYF
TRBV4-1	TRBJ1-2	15	CASSQRTGELDGYTF
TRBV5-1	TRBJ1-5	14	CASSEGQSNQPQHF
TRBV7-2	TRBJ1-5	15	CASSWGQFSNQPQHF
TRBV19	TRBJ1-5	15	CASSIRGNSNQPQHF
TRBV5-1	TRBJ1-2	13	CASSDKLDYGYTF
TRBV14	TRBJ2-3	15	CASSLRQGNTDTQYF
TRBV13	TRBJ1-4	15	CASSFKGATNEKLFF
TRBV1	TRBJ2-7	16	CTSSLTSGGASYEQYF